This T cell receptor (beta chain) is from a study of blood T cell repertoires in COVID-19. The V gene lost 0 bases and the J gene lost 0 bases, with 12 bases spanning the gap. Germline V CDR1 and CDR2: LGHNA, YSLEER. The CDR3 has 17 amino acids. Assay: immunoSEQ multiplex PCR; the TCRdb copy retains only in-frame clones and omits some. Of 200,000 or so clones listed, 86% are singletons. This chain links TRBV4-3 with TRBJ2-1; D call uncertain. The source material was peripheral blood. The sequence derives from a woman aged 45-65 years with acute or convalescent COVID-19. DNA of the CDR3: TGCGCCAGCAGCCAAGAAAGTGAGGCCAACTCCTACAATGAGCAGTTCTTC. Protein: CASSQESEANSYNEQFF.